The 29 T cell receptor beta chains in this list originate from one sample, sequenced in a study of blood T cell repertoires in COVID-19. Only in-frame clones appear in the TCRdb table, and some are missing; sequencing was by immunoSEQ multiplex PCR. The sample comprises about 280,000 clones, roughly nine tenths of which are singletons, and over 2% rests with the top ten. Sequences were obtained from peripheral blood. The receptor source for this set is a woman in her 50s who had recovered from COVID-19.

This chain connects TRBV6-2 or TRBV6-3 to TRBJ2-7; D is possibly TRBD2 (6 bases). V was trimmed by 6 bases and J by 4 bases, leaving 10 bases between them. CDR1 and CDR2 (germline): MNHEY, SVGEGT. The CDR3 is 12 amino acids. The CDR3 DNA reads TGTGCCAGCAGCCCACTAGCTTACGAGCAGTACTTC. Translation gives CASSPLAYEQYF.

This clone was observed a single time. The chain combines TRBV7-3 with TRBJ2-7; 9 bases agree with TRBD1. This CDR3 is 14 amino acids long. The V gene end was trimmed by 5 bases and the J gene end by 5 bases; junction bases not matched to a gene: 7. The germline gives CDR1 SGHTA, CDR2 FQGTGA. The CDR3, as DNA: TGTGCCAGCAGCCTGGACAGGGGTCTCAACGAGCAGTACTTC. It yields the protein CASSLDRGLNEQYF. Using reference TRBV7-3 and TRBJ2-7 for the parts outside the CDR3, the full variable domain is GAGVSQTPSNKVTEKGKYVELRCDPISGHTALYWYRQSLGQGPEFLIYFQGTGAADDSGLPNDRFFAVRPEGSVSTLKIQRTERGDSAVYLCASSLDRGLNEQYFGPGTRLTVT.

The chain couples TRBV5-4 to TRBJ1-2; D possibly corresponds to TRBD1 (5 bases). Germline CDR1 is SGHNT and CDR2 is YYREEE (reference sequence). The CDR3 runs 16 residues. V was clipped by 4 bases and J by 4 bases, with 20 bases between them. The CDR3 loop is CASSPLGSGGTYGYTF. The CDR3 DNA reads as TGTGCCAGCAGCCCGCTCGGCAGTGGGGGGACCTATGGCTACACCTTC.

The V gene is TRBV5-6, the J gene TRBJ1-2; 7 bases match TRBD1. CDR3 length equals 17 residues. With 0 bases clipped from V and 4 bases from J, the junction kept 12 bases outside the gene matches. Germline loops: CDR1 SGHDT, CDR2 YYEEEE. The CDR3 loop reads CASSLGKGTALFYGYTF. The CDR3 nucleotides read TGTGCCAGCAGCTTGGGGAAAGGGACAGCACTTTTCTATGGCTACACCTTC.

The gene calls are TRBV10-3 and TRBJ1-1; tentatively, D is TRBD1 (5 bases). Trimming removed 7 bases from V and 7 bases from J, with 16 bases in between. The germline V gene has CDR1 ENHRY and CDR2 SYGVKD. The CDR3 covers 13 residues. The CDR3 is CAIKRGEDNEAFF. The CDR3 DNA sequence: TGTGCCATCAAAAGAGGGGAGGACAATGAAGCTTTCTTT.

This sequence joins TRBV3-1 (or the pseudogene TRBV3-2) and TRBJ2-1, with D possibly TRBD2 on 6 matching bases. The CDR3 length is 18 residues. CDR1 is LGHDT, CDR2 YNNKEL, per germline (reference sequence). V shed 3 bases and J shed 4 bases, with 22 bases lying between them. CDR3 coding DNA: TGTGCCAGCAGCCACACGATGGCTGGCGGACTACCTTACAATGAGCAGTTCTTC. Translated: CASSHTMAGGLPYNEQFF.

The chain has TRBV6-1 and TRBJ2-4; 11 positions match TRBD1. CDR1 and CDR2 (germline): MNHNS, SASEGT. The CDR3 spans 16 residues. J was trimmed by 8 bases and V by 0 bases; bases with no gene match: 6. The CDR3 region is CASSEARGTGGDIQYF. The CDR3 coding sequence is TGTGCCAGCAGTGAAGCGCGCGGGACAGGGGGTGACATTCAGTACTTC.

The gene calls are TRBV3-1 (or the pseudogene TRBV3-2) and TRBJ2-4, with 11 bases matching TRBD1. V shed 1 base, J shed 1 base, and the junction held 0 bases outside the gene matches. Germline V gene data show CDR1 as LGHDT and CDR2 as YNNKEL (reference sequence). There are 16 residues in the CDR3. The CDR3 sequence is CASSQGTGGAKNIQYF. The CDR3 coding sequence is TGTGCCAGCAGCCAAGGGACAGGGGGCGCCAAAAACATTCAGTACTTC.

The chain carries TRBV3-1 (or the pseudogene TRBV3-2) and TRBJ1-2; the match to TRBD1 covers 9 bases. The V segment lost 0 bases and the J segment 1 base; nucleotides outside the gene matches: 9. Germline V gene sequence: CDR1 LGHDT, CDR2 YNNKEL (reference sequence). The CDR3 extends over 18 amino acids. Here the CDR3 reads CASSQEVGQGIHNYGYTF. The CDR3, as DNA: TGTGCCAGCAGCCAAGAAGTTGGACAGGGGATTCATAACTATGGCTACACCTTC.

This clone is a singleton in its sample. The chain has TRBV28 and TRBJ2-7; D may be TRBD1 (5 bases). The CDR3 runs to 14 residues. V dropped 5 bases and J dropped 4 bases, with 15 bases sitting between them. Germline V gene data show CDR1 as MDHEN and CDR2 as SYDVKM. The DNA for the CDR3 is TGTGCCAGCAGTGCCCCCAGGGTTTTATACGAGCAGTACTTC. Translation gives CASSAPRVLYEQYF.

Only one count was recorded for this clone. V gene TRBV15 combines with J gene TRBJ1-5; tentative D call: TRBD1 (6 bases). With 2 bases removed from V and 0 bases from J, the gap between germline ends came to 8 bases. Germline assignment: CDR1 LNHNV and CDR2 YYDKDF (reference sequence). This CDR3 has 15 amino acids. Written as DNA, the CDR3 is TGTGCCACCAGCAGACAGGGGTTTAGCAATCAGCCCCAGCATTTT. Residues: CATSRQGFSNQPQHF.

The CDR3 spells CASSPYRDTLYEQYF. DNA of the CDR3: TGTGCCAGCTCACCGTACCGGGACACCCTCTACGAGCAGTACTTC. The V gene is TRBV18, the J gene TRBJ2-7; tentative D call: TRBD1 (6 bases). The CDR3 length is 15 residues. Trimming left V 3 bases short and J 3 bases short, with 15 bases between. Germline values: CDR1 KGHSH, CDR2 LQKENI.

The chain is built from TRBV28 and TRBJ1-5, with D maybe TRBD1 (5 bases). CDR3 length: 14 residues. CDR1 MDHEN and CDR2 SYDVKM come from the germline V gene. Trimming removed 9 bases from V and 0 bases from J, with 12 bases in between. The CDR3 loop reads CASGGIRSNQPQHF. CDR3 sequence (DNA): TGTGCCAGTGGGGGGATACGTAGCAATCAGCCCCAGCATTTT.

The chain has TRBV20-1 and TRBJ2-7; 7 bases are a match to TRBD1. Germline CDR1 reads DFQATT; CDR2 reads SNEGSKA (reference sequence). This CDR3 is built from 14 residues. The V segment lost 3 bases and the J segment 2 bases; nucleotides outside the gene matches: 7. The DNA of the CDR3 is TGCAGTGCTAGTACGTCAGGGGGAACCTACGAGCAGTACTTC. Translation: CSASTSGGTYEQYF.

With regard to this clone: One end of the junction fails to match germline, which may point to a read error. The chain employs TRBV2 and TRBJ1-4; 7 bases align to TRBD1. Germline V gene lookup returns CDR1 SNHLY and CDR2 FYNNEI. The CDR3 sequence is 14 residues long. The CDR3 DNA is TGTGCCAGCAGCGAAGACAGGGCGGGTGAAAAACTGTTTTTT. Translated, it gives CASSEDRAGEKLFF.

The chain carries TRBV6-2 or TRBV6-3 and TRBJ1-2; possible D gene TRBD1, 6 bases. In germline, CDR1 is MNHEY, CDR2 SVGEGT. This CDR3 spans 16 amino acids. V lost 6 bases and J 2 bases, leaving 19 bases between the germline ends. The CDR3 here is CASSSVGTPLNYGYTF. The DNA of the CDR3 is TGTGCCAGCAGCAGTGTCGGGACACCTTTGAACTATGGCTACACCTTC.

V is TRBV5-1 and J is TRBJ1-2, with 9 bases identical to TRBD1. The germline gives CDR1 SGHRS, CDR2 YFSETQ. This CDR3 is 15 amino acids long. J was trimmed by 4 bases and V by 2 bases; bases with no gene match: 6. CDR3 nucleotides: TGCGCCAGCAGCTTCCGGGACAGGGAAGTCTATGGCTACACCTTC. This encodes CASSFRDREVYGYTF.

The CDR3 sequence is CSVERDSAGELFF. The CDR3 coding sequence is TGCAGCGTCGAGCGGGATTCGGCCGGGGAGCTGTTTTTT. This chain uses TRBV29-1 with TRBJ2-2; 7 bases map to TRBD2. V shed 6 bases and J 6 bases; nucleotides not matched to a gene: 7. Germline V gives CDR1 SQVTM, CDR2 ANQGSEA. The CDR3 has 13 amino acids.

The rearrangement uses TRBV3-1 (or the pseudogene TRBV3-2) and TRBJ1-2; D is possibly TRBD1 (6 bases). The CDR3 is 21 amino acids. Trimming removed 1 base from V and 0 bases from J, with 27 bases in between. Germline CDR1 and CDR2: LGHDT and YNNKEL (reference sequence). The CDR3 spells CASSQGAELNPQGFPNYGYTF. The DNA for the CDR3 is TGTGCCAGCAGCCAAGGAGCTGAACTAAACCCACAGGGCTTCCCTAACTATGGCTACACCTTC.

The genes are TRBV28 and TRBJ2-7, with D possibly being TRBD1 (7 bases). V shed 3 bases and J shed 3 bases, with 21 bases lying between them. CDR1 is MDHEN and CDR2 is SYDVKM in the germline V gene. The CDR3 loop spans 17 amino acids. CDR3: CASSFEARARGDYEQYF. The CDR3, as DNA: TGTGCCAGCAGTTTTGAGGCTCGGGCCAGGGGGGACTACGAGCAGTACTTC.

The chain recombines TRBV19 with TRBJ1-4; 7 bases align to TRBD1. Trimming at V came to 6 bases and at J to 5 bases, leaving 6 bases not matched to a gene. In germline, CDR1 is LNHDA, CDR2 SQIVND (reference sequence). The CDR3 contains 14 residues. This chain's CDR3 is CASSRTGINEKLFF. In DNA, the CDR3 is TGTGCCAGTAGCCGGACAGGAATCAATGAAAAACTGTTTTTT.

The J gene is TRBJ1-1, the V gene TRBV5-1, with D possibly matching TRBD1 (5 bases). The length of the CDR3 is 19 residues. Deletions cut 0 bases from V and 0 bases from J, with 21 bases between. The germline V gene encodes CDR1 SGHRS and CDR2 YFSETQ. The CDR3 bases are TGCGCCAGCAGCTTGGGGAGGGCCCGAGGGGAGCAAATGAACACTGAAGCTTTCTTT. Translation: CASSLGRARGEQMNTEAFF.

This clone was detected a few times. This chain uses TRBV6-4 with TRBJ2-2, with a weak D call TRBD2 (5 bases). With 3 bases removed from V and 3 bases from J, the gap between germline ends came to 11 bases. CDR1 is MRHNA and CDR2 is SNTAGT in the germline V gene. CDR3 length: 15 residues. The chain's CDR3 is CASSESRDYTGELFF. For the CDR3, the DNA is TGTGCCAGCAGTGAATCCCGGGATTACACCGGGGAGCTGTTTTTT.

The chain recombines TRBV7-2 with TRBJ2-5; 10 bases fit TRBD2. This CDR3 comprises 17 residues. The germline V gene encodes CDR1 SGHTA and CDR2 FQGNSA. With 2 bases clipped from V and 5 bases from J, the junction kept 11 bases outside the gene matches. The CDR3 DNA sequence: TGTGCCAGCAGCTTATTGGCCCATAGCGGGGGGAGGGAGACCCAGTACTTC. As protein: CASSLLAHSGGRETQYF. The full variable domain, its missing parts supplied by reference TRBV7-2 and TRBJ2-5, is GAGVSQSPSNKVTEKGKDVELRCDPISGHTALYWYRQSLGQGLEFLIYFQGNSAPDKSGLPSDRFSAERTGGSVSTLTIQRTQQEDSAVYLCASSLLAHSGGRETQYFGPGTRLLVL.

The genes are TRBV6-4 and TRBJ2-3; D is uncertain. V lost 4 bases to trimming and J lost 5 bases, with 10 bases between them. This CDR3 region has 13 residues. Germline CDR1 MRHNA, CDR2 SNTAGT. Here the CDR3 reads CASSAGLGDTQYF. The CDR3 DNA follows: TGTGCCAGCAGTGCGGGTTTAGGAGATACGCAGTATTTT.

The rearrangement uses TRBV19 and TRBJ1-5; D remains unclear. Trimming left V 3 bases short and J 0 bases short, with 15 bases between. This CDR3 comprises 17 residues. Germline CDR1 and CDR2: LNHDA and SQIVND (reference sequence). DNA of the CDR3: TGTGCCAGTAGTATCCCCCCCCTAACGGGTAGCAATCAGCCCCAGCATTTT. Translating it yields CASSIPPLTGSNQPQHF.

The V and J genes are TRBV6-5 and TRBJ1-1; D is unresolved. Trimming cost V 2 bases and J 0 bases, with 10 bases left between them. The CDR3 runs to 15 residues. The germline V gene has CDR1 MNHEY and CDR2 SVGAGI. The CDR3 here is CASSYEPGMNTEAFF. The CDR3 DNA is TGTGCCAGCAGTTACGAGCCGGGGATGAACACTGAAGCTTTCTTT.

The chain has TRBV5-4 and TRBJ1-3; no definite D call. The CDR3 has 14 residues. The V end was cut by 8 bases, the J end by 3 bases, with 15 bases between. The germline gives CDR1 SGHNT, CDR2 YYREEE (reference sequence). The CDR3 loop is CARITRWVGNTIYF. Written as DNA, the CDR3 is TGTGCCAGGATCACGCGGTGGGTTGGAAACACCATATATTTT.

This clone has a handful of counts. The chain is built from TRBV27 and TRBJ1-1, with D possibly matching TRBD1 (6 bases). The CDR3 totals 14 residues. Germline V gene lookup returns CDR1 MNHEY and CDR2 SMNVEV (reference sequence). Trimming took off 2 bases at V and 1 base at J, with 8 bases between the two ends. Here the CDR3 reads CASSLGGSNTEAFF. Written as DNA, the CDR3 is TGTGCCAGCAGTTTAGGGGGCTCGAACACTGAAGCTTTCTTT.